These T cell receptor beta chains were read from a single sample in a study of cytomegalovirus exposure and HLA in healthy donors. The protocol was immunoSEQ multiplex PCR, while the TCRdb copy is restricted to in-frame clones and leaves out a portion. Among about 120,000 clones, around 79% were seen once, and the ten largest hold approximately 6.5%. The sequenced sample was PBMCs. The receptors shown here come from a woman between 35 and 50 years old in good health and CMV-seronegative. Both conserved end residues are part of each CDR3. Each record gives: J gene, D gene, clone size, V gene, CDR3 protein, CDR3 DNA. D genes are given only for firm matches. Not every row has a clone size; where given, it reads once, few, many or a size class.

TRBJ2-7 NA NA TRBV29-1 CSAQGLSYEQYF TGCAGCGCCCAAGGACTATCCTACGAGCAGTACTTC
TRBJ1-1 NA NA TRBV7-6 CASSLLGGGSGNTEAFF TGTGCCAGCAGCTTACTGGGGGGTGGCAGTGGGAACACTGAAGCTTTCTTT
TRBJ2-5 NA NA TRBV6-4 CASSSQGGETQYF TGTGCCAGCAGCAGTCAGGGGGGAGAGACCCAGTACTTC
TRBJ2-7 TRBD1 NA TRBV6-1 CASSEFIGGSSYEQYF TGTGCCAGCAGTGAATTTATAGGGGGCTCGTCGTACGAGCAGTACTTC
TRBJ2-7 NA once TRBV29-1 CSVDSGDSYEQYF TGCAGCGTTGATTCCGGGGATTCCTACGAGCAGTACTTC
TRBJ1-5 NA NA TRBV28 CASSSQINQPQHF TGTGCCAGCAGTTCCCAGATCAATCAGCCCCAGCATTTT
TRBJ2-7 NA NA TRBV25-1 CASSESAGRSYEQYF TGTGCCAGCAGTGAATCCGCGGGCCGATCCTACGAGCAGTACTTC
TRBJ2-7 TRBD1 NA TRBV7-9 CASTPGGSYEQYF TGTGCCAGCACCCCAGGGGGCTCCTACGAGCAGTACTTC
TRBJ1-4 NA NA TRBV14 CASSQSSGEKLFF TGTGCCAGCAGCCAGTCCTCAGGAGAAAAACTGTTTTTT
TRBJ2-5 NA NA TRBV19 CASTLEGHGTQYF TGTGCCAGTACGCTGGAGGGCCACGGGACCCAGTACTTC
TRBJ2-4 NA once TRBV28 CASQVSGRNIQYF TGTGCCAGCCAAGTCAGCGGAAGGAACATTCAGTACTTC
TRBJ2-1 TRBD2 NA TRBV7-9 CASSYPTGTSGSYNEQFF TGTGCCAGCAGCTACCCCACCGGGACTAGCGGGAGCTACAATGAGCAGTTCTTC
TRBJ2-7 NA NA TRBV4-1 CASSQEVGSYEQYF TGCGCCAGCAGCCAAGAGGTGGGGAGTTACGAGCAGTACTTC
TRBJ2-1 TRBD1 NA TRBV5-1 CASSVDRGHDEQFF TGCGCCAGCAGCGTCGACAGGGGGCACGATGAGCAGTTCTTC
TRBJ2-7 TRBD1 NA TRBV2 CASSDPDRAYEQYF TGTGCCAGCAGTGACCCGGACAGGGCCTACGAGCAGTACTTC
TRBJ2-3 NA NA TRBV11-2 CASSLSGAYTDTQYF TGTGCCAGCAGCTTATCAGGGGCCTACACAGATACGCAGTATTTT
TRBJ2-7 NA NA TRBV7-2 CASSSRLETYEQYF TGTGCCAGCAGCTCCCGACTAGAAACCTACGAGCAGTACTTC
TRBJ1-2 TRBD1 NA TRBV19 CASSAQGIYGYTF TGTGCCAGTAGTGCACAGGGGATCTATGGCTACACCTTC
TRBJ2-7 NA few TRBV10-3 CAISESGQSSYEQYF TGTGCCATCAGTGAGTCAGGACAGAGCTCCTACGAGCAGTACTTC
TRBJ2-7 NA NA TRBV18 CASSPRFLGADSYEQYF TGTGCCAGCTCACCACGATTTTTAGGGGCGGACTCCTACGAGCAGTACTTC
TRBJ1-2 NA NA TRBV11-2 CASSLDPGAGYTF TGTGCCAGCAGCTTGGACCCTGGGGCTGGCTACACCTTC
TRBJ2-7 NA NA TRBV14 CASSQSPKQQGRRSYEQYF TGTGCCAGCAGCCAATCACCAAAACAACAGGGCCGTCGCTCCTACGAGCAGTACTTC
TRBJ2-2 TRBD1 NA TRBV9 CASSALTGAGELFF TGTGCCAGCAGCGCTCTGACAGGGGCCGGGGAGCTGTTTTTT
TRBJ2-3 NA once TRBV21-1 CAPGTSSWDTQYF TGTGCCCCGGGGACTAGTAGTTGGGATACGCAGTATTTT
TRBJ2-1 TRBD2 few TRBV5-1 CASSLGLAGGYNEQFF TGCGCCAGCAGCTTGGGTCTAGCGGGAGGTTACAATGAGCAGTTCTTC
TRBJ1-1 NA NA TRBV15 CATSRGALNTEAFF TGTGCCACCAGCAGAGGGGCCCTGAACACTGAAGCTTTCTTT
TRBJ2-2 NA once TRBV7-2 CASSLVGGGRYTGELFF TGTGCCAGCAGCTTAGTAGGGGGAGGGAGATATACCGGGGAGCTGTTTTTT
TRBJ2-3 NA few TRBV28 CASQRTDTQYF TGTGCCAGCCAACGGACAGATACGCAGTATTTT
TRBJ2-7 TRBD2 NA TRBV28 CASSLLAGGYEQYF TGTGCCAGCAGTTTACTAGCGGGAGGTTACGAGCAGTACTTC
TRBJ2-5 NA NA TRBV11-2 CASSLDHSNQYF TGTGCCAGCAGCTTAGATCACTCCAACCAGTACTTC
TRBJ2-1 TRBD2 NA TRBV5-1 CASSLLAGANEQFF TGCGCCAGCAGCCTGCTAGCGGGAGCTAATGAGCAGTTCTTC
TRBJ1-1 NA few TRBV7-9 CASSLALRQGGDTEAFF TGTGCCAGCAGCTTAGCGCTACGACAAGGGGGGGACACTGAAGCTTTCTTT
TRBJ2-2 NA NA TRBV6-5 CASSYFAGELFF TGTGCCAGCAGTTACTTCGCCGGGGAGCTGTTTTTT
TRBJ1-1 NA NA TRBV28 CASSGIARVETEAFF TGTGCCAGCAGTGGAATAGCCAGAGTGGAAACTGAAGCTTTCTTT
TRBJ1-1 TRBD1 NA TRBV27 CASSSSGTGRVEPFF TGTGCCAGCAGTTCCTCCGGGACAGGGCGGGTCGAACCTTTCTTT
TRBJ1-2 NA NA TRBV7-3 CASSPPGGVDGYTF TGTGCCAGCAGCCCACCCGGGGGGGTAGATGGCTACACCTTC
TRBJ1-1 NA NA TRBV7-9 CASSLEGGGTEAFF TGTGCCAGCAGCTTAGAAGGGGGGGGGACTGAAGCTTTCTTT
TRBJ2-7 NA NA TRBV15 CATSTQWAYEQYF TGTGCCACCAGCACCCAATGGGCATACGAGCAGTACTTC
TRBJ2-7 NA NA TRBV25-1 CASSLNRDEQYF TGTGCCAGCAGCCTGAACAGGGACGAGCAGTACTTC
TRBJ1-4 TRBD1 few TRBV28 CASSPLGQGADEKLFF TGTGCCAGCAGCCCCCTGGGACAGGGGGCGGATGAAAAACTGTTTTTT
TRBJ2-1 TRBD1 once TRBV25-1 CASRAGGSSYNEQFF TGTGCCAGCAGGGCAGGGGGAAGCTCCTACAATGAGCAGTTCTTC
TRBJ2-3 TRBD1 few TRBV6-5 CASSFDGQASTDTQYF TGTGCCAGCAGTTTCGATGGACAGGCTAGCACAGATACGCAGTATTTT
TRBJ1-5 TRBD1 NA TRBV7-9 CASSQGQGGQPQHF TGTGCCAGCAGCCAGGGACAGGGAGGTCAGCCCCAGCATTTT
TRBJ2-7 NA NA TRBV27 CASSLLGRGGEQYF TGTGCCAGCAGTTTATTGGGCAGGGGCGGCGAGCAGTACTTC
TRBJ2-5 TRBD2 few TRBV7-9 CASSSLAGTSYQETQYF TGTGCCAGCAGCTCCTTAGCGGGTACCAGCTATCAAGAGACCCAGTACTTC
TRBJ2-3 TRBD2 NA TRBV28 CASSQTTSGRVADTQYF TGTGCCAGCAGCCAAACGACTAGCGGGAGGGTCGCAGATACGCAGTATTTT
TRBJ2-2 NA NA TRBV7-9 CASSVMYTGELFF TGTGCCAGCAGCGTAATGTACACCGGGGAGCTGTTTTTT
TRBJ2-1 NA NA TRBV4-1 CAISPQERSYNEQFF TGCGCCATCAGCCCGCAGGAGCGGTCCTACAATGAGCAGTTCTTC
TRBJ2-5 NA NA TRBV28 CASSGLGETQYF TGTGCCAGCAGTGGGCTGGGAGAGACCCAGTACTTC
TRBJ2-7 TRBD2 NA TRBV5-8 CASTLTGGSSYEQYF TGTGCCAGCACCCTCACGGGGGGGAGTTCCTACGAGCAGTACTTC
TRBJ2-2 NA NA TRBV4-3 CASSQDPSGELFF TGCGCCAGCAGCCAAGATCCCTCCGGGGAGCTGTTTTTT
TRBJ2-4 TRBD2 NA TRBV7-2 CASSLGGLAGGWAKNSQYF TGTGCCAGCAGCTTAGGGGGGCTAGCGGGAGGTTGGGCCAAAAACAGTCAGTACTTC
TRBJ1-5 NA NA TRBV19 CASNEGAGIQPQHF TGTGCCAGTAATGAGGGCGCAGGAATTCAGCCCCAGCATTTT
TRBJ1-5 TRBD1 NA TRBV4-2 CASSLGLGQGSQPQHF TGTGCCAGCAGCTTAGGGCTGGGACAGGGGTCTCAGCCCCAGCATTTT
TRBJ2-7 NA NA TRBV11-2 CASSLARTLGEQYF TGTGCCAGCAGCTTAGCGCGGACACTCGGCGAGCAGTACTTC